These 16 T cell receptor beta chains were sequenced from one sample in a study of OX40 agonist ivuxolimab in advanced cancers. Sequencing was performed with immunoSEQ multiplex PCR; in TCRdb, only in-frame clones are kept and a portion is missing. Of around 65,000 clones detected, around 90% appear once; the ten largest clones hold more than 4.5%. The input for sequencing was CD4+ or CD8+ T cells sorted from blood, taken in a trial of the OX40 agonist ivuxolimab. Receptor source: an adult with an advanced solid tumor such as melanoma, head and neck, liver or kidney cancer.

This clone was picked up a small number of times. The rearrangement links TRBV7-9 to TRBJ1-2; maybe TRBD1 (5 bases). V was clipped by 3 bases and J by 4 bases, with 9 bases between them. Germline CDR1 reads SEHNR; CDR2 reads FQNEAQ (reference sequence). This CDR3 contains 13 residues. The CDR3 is CASSFGDSYGYTF. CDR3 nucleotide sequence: TGTGCCAGCAGCTTTGGCGACAGCTATGGCTACACCTTC. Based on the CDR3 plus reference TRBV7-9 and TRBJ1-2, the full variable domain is DTGVSQNPRHKITKRGQNVTFRCDPISEHNRLYWYRQTLGQGPEFLTYFQNEAQLEKSRLLSDRFSAERPKGSFSTLEIQRTEQGDSAMYLCASSFGDSYGYTFGSGTRLTVV.

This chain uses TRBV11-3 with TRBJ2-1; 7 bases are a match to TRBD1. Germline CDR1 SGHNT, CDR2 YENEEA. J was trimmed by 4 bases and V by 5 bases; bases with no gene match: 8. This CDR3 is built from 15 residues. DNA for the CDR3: TGTGCCAGCAGCATAAGACAGGGCCAATACAATGAGCAGTTCTTC. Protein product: CASSIRQGQYNEQFF.

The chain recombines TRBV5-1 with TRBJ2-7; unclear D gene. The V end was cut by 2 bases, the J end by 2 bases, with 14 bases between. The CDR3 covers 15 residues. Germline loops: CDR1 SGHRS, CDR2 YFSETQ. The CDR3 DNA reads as TGCGCCAGCAGCTTTCTACCAGATGAAGCCTACGAGCAGTACTTC. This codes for CASSFLPDEAYEQYF.

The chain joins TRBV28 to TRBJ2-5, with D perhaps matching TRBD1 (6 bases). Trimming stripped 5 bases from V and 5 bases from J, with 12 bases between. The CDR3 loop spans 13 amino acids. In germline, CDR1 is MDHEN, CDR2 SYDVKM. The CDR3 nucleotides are TGTGCCAGCAGTCGAAGGACAGCGGAGACCCAGTACTTC. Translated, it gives CASSRRTAETQYF.

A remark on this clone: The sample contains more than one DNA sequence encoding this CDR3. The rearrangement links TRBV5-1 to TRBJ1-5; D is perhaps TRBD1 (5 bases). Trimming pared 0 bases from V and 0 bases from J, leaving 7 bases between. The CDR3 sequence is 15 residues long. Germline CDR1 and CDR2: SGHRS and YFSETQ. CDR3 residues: CASSLEGYSNQPQHF. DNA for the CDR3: TGCGCCAGCAGCTTGGAGGGGTATAGCAATCAGCCCCAGCATTTT.

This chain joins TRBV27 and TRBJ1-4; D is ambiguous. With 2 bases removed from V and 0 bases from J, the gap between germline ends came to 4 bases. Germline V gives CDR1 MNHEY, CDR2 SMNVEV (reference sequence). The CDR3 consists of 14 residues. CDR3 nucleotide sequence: TGTGCCAGCAGTTTAACAGCAACTAATGAAAAACTGTTTTTT. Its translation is CASSLTATNEKLFF.

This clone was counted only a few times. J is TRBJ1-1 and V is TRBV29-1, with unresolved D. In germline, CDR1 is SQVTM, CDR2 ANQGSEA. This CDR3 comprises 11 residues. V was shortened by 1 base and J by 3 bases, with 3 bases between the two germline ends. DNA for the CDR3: TGCAGCGTTGAAGGGCACACTGAAGCTTTCTTT. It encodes CSVEGHTEAFF.

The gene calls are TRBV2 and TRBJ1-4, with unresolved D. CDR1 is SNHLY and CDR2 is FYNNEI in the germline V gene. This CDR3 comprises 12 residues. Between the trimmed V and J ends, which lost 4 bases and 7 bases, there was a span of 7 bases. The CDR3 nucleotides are TGTGCCAGCAGTGGGGGTGGTGAAAAACTGTTTTTT. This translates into CASSGGGEKLFF.

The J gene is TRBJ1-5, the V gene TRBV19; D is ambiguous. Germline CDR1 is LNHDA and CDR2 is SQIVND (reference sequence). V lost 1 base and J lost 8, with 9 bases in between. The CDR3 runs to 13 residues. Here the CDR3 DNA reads TGTGCCAGTAGTATAGCCCCCGATAAGCCCCAGCATTTT. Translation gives CASSIAPDKPQHF. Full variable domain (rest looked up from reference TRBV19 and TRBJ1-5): DGGITQSPKYLFRKEGQNVTLSCEQNLNHDAMYWYRQDPGQGLRLIYYSQIVNDFQKGDIAEGYSVSREKKESFPLTVTSAQKNPTAFYLCASSIAPDKPQHFGDGTRLSIL.

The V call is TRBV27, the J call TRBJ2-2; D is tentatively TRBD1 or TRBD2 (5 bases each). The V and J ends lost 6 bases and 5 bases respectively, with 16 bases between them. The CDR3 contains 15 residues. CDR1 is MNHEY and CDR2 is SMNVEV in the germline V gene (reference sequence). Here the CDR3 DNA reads TGTGCCAGCAGAAATGGACCCGAGGGGACCGGGGAGCTGTTTTTT. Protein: CASRNGPEGTGELFF.

The DNA of the CDR3 is TGTGCCAGCAGCTTGAAGATAGGCCGGGGGACTTTGCAGAATTCACCCCTCCACTTT. Its translation: CASSLKIGRGTLQNSPLHF. J is TRBJ1-6 and V is TRBV5-4, with D tentatively TRBD1 (5 bases). This CDR3 has 19 residues. V lost 1 base and J lost 7, with 24 bases in between. Germline V lookup: CDR1 SGHNT, CDR2 YYREEE (reference sequence). The entire variable domain, with the rest obtained from reference TRBV5-4 and TRBJ1-6, is as follows: ETGVTQSPTHLIKTRGQQVTLRCSSQSGHNTVSWYQQALGQGPQFIFQYYREEENGRGNFPPRFSGLQFPNYSSELNVNALELDDSALYLCASSLKIGRGTLQNSPLHFGNGTRLTVT.

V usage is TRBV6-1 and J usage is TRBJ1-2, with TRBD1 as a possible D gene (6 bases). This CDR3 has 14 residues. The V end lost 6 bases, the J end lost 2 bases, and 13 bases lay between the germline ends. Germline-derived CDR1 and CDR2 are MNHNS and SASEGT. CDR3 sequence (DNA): TGTGCCAGCAGAGAGGACAGTTCAAACTATGGCTACACCTTC. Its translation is CASREDSSNYGYTF.

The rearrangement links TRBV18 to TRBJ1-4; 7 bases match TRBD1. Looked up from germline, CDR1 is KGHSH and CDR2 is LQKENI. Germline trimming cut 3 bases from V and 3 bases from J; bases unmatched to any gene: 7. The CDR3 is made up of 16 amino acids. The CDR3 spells CASSPITTGSNEKLFF. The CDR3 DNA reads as TGTGCCAGCTCACCCATAACGACAGGGTCTAATGAAAAACTGTTTTTT. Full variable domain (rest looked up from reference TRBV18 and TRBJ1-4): NAGVMQNPRHLVRRRGQEARLRCSPMKGHSHVYWYRQLPEEGLKFMVYLQKENIIDESGMPKERFSAEFPKEGPSILRIQQVVRGDSAAYFCASSPITTGSNEKLFFGSGTQLSVL.

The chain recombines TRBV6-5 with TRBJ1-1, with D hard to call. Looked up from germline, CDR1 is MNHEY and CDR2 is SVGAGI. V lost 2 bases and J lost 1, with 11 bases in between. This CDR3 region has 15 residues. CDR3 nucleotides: TGTGCCAGCAGTTACGACGGGGTGACGAACACTGAAGCTTTCTTT. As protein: CASSYDGVTNTEAFF.

DNA of the CDR3: TGTGCCAGCAACAAACCTGGGACAACCGGTTCAGAGACCCAGTACTTC. This codes for CASNKPGTTGSETQYF. The chain has TRBV5-4 and TRBJ2-5, with D perhaps TRBD1 (6 bases). Per the germline V gene, CDR1 is SGHNT and CDR2 is YYREEE (reference sequence). The CDR3 sequence is 16 residues long. Trimming removed 6 bases at V and 4 bases at J, with 22 bases between. Looking up the rest from reference TRBV5-4 and TRBJ2-5 gives the full variable domain: ETGVTQSPTHLIKTRGQQVTLRCSSQSGHNTVSWYQQALGQGPQFIFQYYREEENGRGNFPPRFSGLQFPNYSSELNVNALELDDSALYLCASNKPGTTGSETQYFGPGTRLLVL.

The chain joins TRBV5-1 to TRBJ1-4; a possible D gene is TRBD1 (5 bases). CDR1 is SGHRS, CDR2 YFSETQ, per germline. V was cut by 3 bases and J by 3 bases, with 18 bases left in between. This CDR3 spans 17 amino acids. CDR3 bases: TGCGCCAGCAGCTCCCGGATAGGAAGGGGTGCTAATGAAAAACTGTTTTTT. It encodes CASSSRIGRGANEKLFF.